This TCR beta chain comes out of a study of response to subunit inactivated influenza vaccine. TCRdb re-analysed the RT-PCR reads in MiXCR, keeping a single row per CDR3 protein. In the table there are hundreds of thousands of distinct CDR3 sequences, approximately 14% of which are singletons. Trimming removed 4 bases at V and 5 bases at J, with 13 bases between. CDR3 length: 14 residues. The germline gives CDR1 SGHRS, CDR2 YFSETQ. A word on this clonotype: The antigen remains undetermined.

Study observations and caveats: Few new T cells, the authors suggested, are recruited by each seasonal influenza vaccination.

The chain uses TRBV5-1 and TRBJ2-1, with a possible D match to TRBD2 (6 bases). Sequenced here: PBMCs from blood, sampled 14 to 15 days before vaccination. The TCR was taken from a man between 50 and 59 years old who received an inactivated influenza vaccine. The CDR3, as DNA: TGCGCCAGCAGCCCGAGGACTACCGACAATGAGCAGTTCTTC. Encoded protein: CASSPRTTDNEQFF.